This T cell receptor beta chain originates from a study of regulatory T cells in long-lasting Graves disease (dated by TCRdb to 2020 to 2023). Turning to the overall study: Newly diagnosed Graves' disease patients had taken antithyroid drugs for less than 3 months. The study took place in China and was registered as a clinical trial. Patients with persistent Graves' disease were compared with patients with newly diagnosed Graves' disease using TCR sequencing and RNA sequencing of peripheral blood. A total of around 33 samples were covered by TCR sequencing, comprising around 13 persistent and approximately 20 newly diagnosed Graves' disease patients. What the research found in general, with its limitations: As a limitation, the authors acknowledged that the small sample size may reduce accuracy. Because the primary lesion, thyroid tissue, could not be accessed, the study looked at peripheral blood alone. Sequencing and analysis were limited to the TCR beta chain. Persistent Graves' disease patients showed lower TCR Shannon entropy and fewer highly expanded clones than newly diagnosed patients, suggesting clonal expansion. Persistent patients shared more public clonotypes among themselves (under 3,000) than newly diagnosed patients did (nearly 1,000). TRBV28, TRBJ1-2 and TRBJ2-5 were preferentially used in persistent disease, while TRBV20-1 and TRBJ2-1 were favored in newly diagnosed disease.

The library was produced with multiplex PCR. The sequencer was an Illumina HiSeq 4000. TCR beta libraries were built with iRepertoire HTBI primers and Arm-PCR amplification of CDR3 regions. PCR products were gel purified before sequencing. For the original study's pipeline: A total of around 59 TRBV and approximately 15 TRBJ segments were identified across samples and were used for gene usage analysis of CDR3 amino acid clonotypes. COPE and FqMerger were used to merge filtered high-quality paired reads into contigs. Contigs were aligned with BLAST to IMGT TRBV, TRBD and TRBJ reference genes, and CDR3 was defined per IMGT. Clonotypes above 0.1% frequency were classified as highly expanded clones. Repertoire diversity was measured by Shannon entropy, and V-J evenness by the Gini coefficient. A clonotype was considered public if more than one individual shared it. TCRdb ran its own pipeline on the public reads, namely fastp trimming at Q25 and MiXCR clone calling, and kept in-frame beta chains. CDR3 protein sequences are deduplicated, and each keeps its most common genes and DNA. TCRdb, rather than the study authors, made the V and J calls. A total of 520,000 or so distinct CDR3 sequences appear in this sample, more than 10% of them only once. Around 10% of the sample lies in the top ten.

The time point label, as the study defines it: newly diagnosed GD, antithyroid drugs for less than 3 months. RNA was extracted from PBMCs in TRIzol for both TCR sequencing and RNA sequencing. The diagnosis of Graves' disease was made according to American Thyroid Association guidelines. Patients for the study were recruited at an endocrinology department in Xi'an, China. Each patient gave roughly 10 milliliters of peripheral blood, collected in an EDTA anticoagulant tube. Ficoll Paque Plus density gradient separation was used to isolate PBMCs, and no further T cell sorting was done. RNA quality was checked with an Agilent 2100 Bioanalyzer and agarose gel, and concentration with a NanoDrop 2000. Trimming removed 5 bases from V and 2 bases from J, leaving 16 bases between the germline ends. The CDR3 goes from the cysteine to the phenylalanine over 16 residues. The CDR3 DNA has 48 bases and is translated from base 1. The CDR1 and CDR2 encoded by the germline V gene are MNHNS and SASEGT.

This clonotype has ten or more counts. This clone's antigen is unknown. Base qualities are not recorded, but no much larger clone differs from it by a single base. The data were also submitted as part of a second study, on T cells in Graves' hyperthyroidism and ophthalmopathy. The second paper states: Stable Graves' hyperthyroidism was defined as the absence of progression to ophthalmopathy over 18 months of follow-up. Hyperthyroidism patients were aged 18 to 65 years and newly diagnosed, with disease duration of less than 2 months. Exclusion was applied to patients with uncontrolled infections, other autoimmune diseases, pregnancy or lactation. Diagnoses were based on clinical symptoms, serum thyroxine and TRAb, thyroid ultrasound and orbital computed tomography. The first round of RT-PCR for the TCR CDR3 was performed with the HTBI primer set and the Qiagen OneStep RT-PCR kit. Most expanded thyroid clonotypes (frequency above 0.001) were also detected in blood, a finding suggesting that blood repertoires may reflect thyroid immune responses. Ophthalmopathy was separated from stable hyperthyroidism by a 13 V-J signature model, with approximately 90% sensitivity and around 81% specificity obtained in cross-validation and 80%/75% obtained in testing. During validation, the model predicted progression to ophthalmopathy a median of about 6.5 months ahead of onset, with roughly 65% sensitivity and 72.22% specificity. To identify distinguishing TCR V-J signatures, a discovery cohort of some 99 patients was used, comprising some 45 with Graves' ophthalmopathy and around 60 with stable Graves' hyperthyroidism. Whether ophthalmopathy could be predicted prospectively was tested in an independent validation cohort made up of roughly 19 hyperthyroidism patients plus 17 patients who later progressed to ophthalmopathy. The 95 to 100 discovery patients were divided at random into training and test sets in a 7:3 ratio. In over five Graves' hyperthyroidism patients, the study also compared T-cell repertoires from thyroid tissue with T-cell repertoires from blood. Once sampling was done, hyperthyroidism patients were given methimazole at a starting dose of 30 mg daily, whereas ophthalmopathy patients were given high-dose intravenous methylprednisolone. Libraries were constructed in a second round of multiplex PCR, after which size selection and purification were carried out. Libraries were sequenced paired-end with 100 bp reads on an Illumina HiSeq2000. SOAPnuke was used to process the raw data, with reads discarded if the reads contained adapters or uncalled bases, had a mean Phred below 15, or lacked an exact constant-primer or identifier match. COPE v1.2.5 was used to merge the high-quality paired reads, and each unique nucleotide sequence was defined as a clonotype. MiTCR v1.1 was used to align clonotypes to the IMGT TRBV, TRBD and TRBJ reference segments. The analysis included only V-J combinations with a frequency above 0.0001, which together covered 99.2% of the repertoires. The TCS score was defined as the ratio of F50 (clonal expansion) to E x V (chaos), calculated using BLOSUM62-based TCRdist between CDR3 peptides within each V-J. Welch's t-statistics and random forest reduced several hundred V-J features to roughly 13, which were used in a naive Bayes classifier (R e1071). Sample size was not statistically predetermined, and investigators were not blinded to group allocation. The paper reports TCR Vbeta CDR3 sequencing of some 140 peripheral blood samples: 43 ophthalmopathy, under 80 hyperthyroidism and around 17 progressor patients.

The chain is encoded by TRBV6-1 joined to TRBJ2-1, with TRBD2 as a weak D call on 6 bases. The receptor was derived from a woman under 40 with Graves disease. Donor details come from another sample of the same person, matched by shared clones. This specimen was peripheral blood mononuclear cells (PBMCs), taken at new diagnosis, from a patient treated with antithyroid drugs. The CDR3 loop reads CASSPSRGYAYNEQFF. Read as DNA, the sequence is TGTGCCAGCAGTCCCTCCCGGGGGTACGCCTACAATGAGCAGTTCTTC.